This T cell receptor (beta chain) was sequenced for a study of patients and donors after allogeneic stem cell transplantation. Germline V gene lookup returns CDR1 MDHEN and CDR2 SYDVKM. The V end was cut by 10 bases, the J end by 0 bases, with 15 bases between. The CDR3 length is 15 residues. TCRdb re-called the RT-PCR reads with MiXCR, one entry per CDR3 protein. This sample yields about 410,000 distinct CDR3 sequences, of which 16% are seen a single time; 7% to 7.5% belongs to the top ten. The clonotype comes from a human donor who was either an allogeneic HSCT recipient or a stem cell or donor lymphocyte infusion donor (not recorded which). It is not recorded whose cells these are; they may come from a transplant donor. The chain couples TRBV28 to TRBJ2-2; tentatively, D is TRBD1 (5 bases). Specimen: blood, either unsorted or a sorted T cell fraction (not recorded which). The CDR3 region is CATTAGLSNTGELFF. Here the CDR3 DNA reads TGTGCCACCACTGCAGGGCTATCGAACACCGGGGAGCTGTTTTTT.